These 9 T cell receptor beta chains originate from one sample sequenced in a study of a mutant IDH1 vaccine in newly diagnosed glioma. The assay was immunoSEQ multiplex PCR, and TCRdb's table has in-frame clones only and misses some. The sample carries some 70,000 clones, less than 85% recorded once. Regarding time point: baseline, week 1 (first vaccination visit). Sample treatment: pre-vaccination baseline after standard-of-care therapy. Sample: PBMCs, taken from a glioma patient treated with radiotherapy, temozolomide or both. The receptors stem from a man in his fifties or sixties with glioma.

The CDR3, as DNA: TGTGCCAGCTCACCCGACAGGACAGCCTACGAGCAGTACTTC. Residues: CASSPDRTAYEQYF. V and J are TRBV18 and TRBJ2-7, with TRBD1 as a possible D gene (6 bases). The CDR3 has 14 residues. V was clipped by 3 bases and J by 2 bases, with 11 bases between them. Germline values: CDR1 KGHSH, CDR2 LQKENI.

This clone has a handful of counts. The chain combines TRBV6-4 with TRBJ1-4, with 7 bases aligning to TRBD1. CDR3 length equals 15 residues. In germline, CDR1 is MRHNA, CDR2 SNTAGT. Unmatched junction bases numbered 10, after V lost 5 bases and J lost 7 bases. CDR3 sequence: CASSSTTGEGEKLFF. Written as DNA, the CDR3 is TGTGCCAGCAGTTCAACAACAGGGGAGGGTGAAAAACTGTTTTTT.

This clone has only a few counts. The J gene is TRBJ2-2, the V gene TRBV28; D is unclear. CDR1 is MDHEN and CDR2 is SYDVKM in the germline V gene. V was clipped by 7 bases and J by 6 bases, with 9 bases between them. This CDR3 is built from 12 residues. The CDR3 sequence: CASTAPPGELFF. CDR3 DNA sequence: TGTGCCAGCACGGCCCCCCCCGGGGAGCTGTTTTTT.

This chain joins TRBV30 and TRBJ1-1; D call uncertain. Germline V gene data show CDR1 as GTSNPN and CDR2 as SVGIG (reference sequence). The CDR3 loop spans 14 amino acids. Trimming removed 5 bases from V and 4 bases from J, with 17 bases in between. In DNA, the CDR3 is TGTGCCTGGTCCCCGCCGAGAGGGAGCACTGAAGCTTTCTTT. It encodes CAWSPPRGSTEAFF.

This clone has only one observation. V usage is TRBV19 and J usage is TRBJ2-5; 11 bases match TRBD1. Germline-derived CDR1 and CDR2 are LNHDA and SQIVND (reference sequence). V dropped 6 bases and J dropped 5; count of bases not matched to a gene: 5. The CDR3 has 14 residues. The CDR3 coding sequence is TGTGCCAGTAGGGACAGGGGGCGCGGGGAGACCCAGTACTTC. Translating it yields CASRDRGRGETQYF.

Here the CDR3 reads CASSEDRWTGKGFF. CDR3 in DNA: TGTGCCAGCAGTGAAGACCGCTGGACAGGGAAAGGTTTCTTT. The chain employs TRBV6-1 and TRBJ1-1; 8 bases line up with TRBD1. After removal of 1 base from V and 13 bases from J, the junction contained 11 bases not matched to a gene. Looked up from germline, CDR1 is MNHNS and CDR2 is SASEGT. This CDR3 is 14 amino acids long.

The rearrangement joins TRBV5-1 to TRBJ2-3; D is uncertain. This CDR3 is 13 amino acids long. CDR1 and CDR2 (germline): SGHRS, YFSETQ. With 1 base removed from V and 1 base from J, the gap between germline ends came to 4 bases. The CDR3 sequence: CASSLPGTDTQYF. Here the CDR3 DNA reads TGCGCCAGCAGCTTGCCTGGCACAGATACGCAGTATTTT. Drawing the rest from reference TRBV5-1 and TRBJ2-3, the complete variable domain is KAGVTQTPRYLIKTRGQQVTLSCSPISGHRSVSWYQQTPGQGLQFLFEYFSETQRNKGNFPGRFSGRQFSNSRSEMNVSTLELGDSALYLCASSLPGTDTQYFGPGTRLTVL.

V gene TRBV2 combines with J gene TRBJ2-2; TRBD2 might be the D (6 bases). Trimming stripped 5 bases from V and 4 bases from J, with 17 bases between. Per the germline V gene, CDR1 is SNHLY and CDR2 is FYNNEI. The CDR3 runs 16 residues. CDR3 bases: TGTGCCAGCAGTCGCGCTCGTCCGGGAGCCACCGGGGAGCTGTTTTTT. It translates to CASSRARPGATGELFF.

This clone turned up a few times. The chain has TRBV19 and TRBJ1-5, with unresolved D. Germline V lookup: CDR1 LNHDA, CDR2 SQIVND (reference sequence). V lost 4 bases to trimming and J lost 9 bases, with 10 bases between them. The CDR3 is made up of 12 amino acids. This chain's CDR3 is CASSTTAGPQHF. DNA of the CDR3: TGTGCCAGTAGTACGACGGCAGGGCCCCAGCATTTT.